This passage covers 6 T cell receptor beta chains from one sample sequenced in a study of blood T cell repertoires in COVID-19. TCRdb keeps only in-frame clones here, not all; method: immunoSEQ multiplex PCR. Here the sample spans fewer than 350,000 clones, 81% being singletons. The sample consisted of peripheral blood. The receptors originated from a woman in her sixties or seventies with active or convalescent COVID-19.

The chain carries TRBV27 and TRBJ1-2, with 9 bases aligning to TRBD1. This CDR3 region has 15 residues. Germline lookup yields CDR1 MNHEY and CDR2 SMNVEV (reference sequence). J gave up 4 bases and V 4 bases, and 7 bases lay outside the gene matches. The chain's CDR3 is CASSSRQGEVYGYTF. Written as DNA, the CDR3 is TGTGCCAGCAGTTCCCGACAGGGGGAGGTCTATGGCTACACCTTC.

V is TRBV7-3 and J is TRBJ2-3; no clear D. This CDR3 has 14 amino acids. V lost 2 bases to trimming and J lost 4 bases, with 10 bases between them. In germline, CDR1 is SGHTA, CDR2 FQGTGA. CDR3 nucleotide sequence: TGTGCCAGCAGCTTATCCCCAGGCGCAGATACGCAGTATTTT. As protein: CASSLSPGADTQYF.

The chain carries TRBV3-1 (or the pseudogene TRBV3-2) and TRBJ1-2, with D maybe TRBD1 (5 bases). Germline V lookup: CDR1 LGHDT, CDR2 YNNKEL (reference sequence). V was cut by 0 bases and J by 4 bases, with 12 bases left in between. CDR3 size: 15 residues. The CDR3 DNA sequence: TGTGCCAGCAGCCAAGATTGGGGCAGGGTCTATGGCTACACCTTC. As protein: CASSQDWGRVYGYTF.

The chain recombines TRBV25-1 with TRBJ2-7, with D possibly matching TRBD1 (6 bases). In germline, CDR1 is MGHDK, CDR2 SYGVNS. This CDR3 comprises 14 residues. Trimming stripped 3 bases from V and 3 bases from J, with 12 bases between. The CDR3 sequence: CASSDRGGIYEQYF. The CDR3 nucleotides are TGTGCCAGCAGTGACAGGGGCGGAATCTACGAGCAGTACTTC.

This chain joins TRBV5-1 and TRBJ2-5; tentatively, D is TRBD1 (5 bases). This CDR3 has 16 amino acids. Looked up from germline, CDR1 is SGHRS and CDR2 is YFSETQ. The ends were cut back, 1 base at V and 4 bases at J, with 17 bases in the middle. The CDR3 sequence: CASSLTGVAGPETQYF. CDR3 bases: TGCGCCAGCAGCTTGACCGGCGTGGCAGGGCCAGAGACCCAGTACTTC.

The chain's CDR3 is CASSESPRVGQPQHF. DNA of the CDR3: TGTGCCAGCAGTGAATCTCCGAGGGTAGGTCAGCCCCAGCATTTT. The V gene is TRBV2, the J gene TRBJ1-5; D not resolved. The CDR3 is 15 residues long. The germline CDR1 and CDR2 sequences are SNHLY and FYNNEI. V lost 2 bases and J 6 bases, leaving 14 bases between the germline ends. Complete variable domain (other parts from reference TRBV2 and TRBJ1-5): EPEVTQTPSHQVTQMGQEVILRCVPISNHLYFYWYRQILGQKVEFLVSFYNNEISEKSEIFDDQFSVERPDGSNFTLKIRSTKLEDSAMYFCASSESPRVGQPQHFGDGTRLSIL.